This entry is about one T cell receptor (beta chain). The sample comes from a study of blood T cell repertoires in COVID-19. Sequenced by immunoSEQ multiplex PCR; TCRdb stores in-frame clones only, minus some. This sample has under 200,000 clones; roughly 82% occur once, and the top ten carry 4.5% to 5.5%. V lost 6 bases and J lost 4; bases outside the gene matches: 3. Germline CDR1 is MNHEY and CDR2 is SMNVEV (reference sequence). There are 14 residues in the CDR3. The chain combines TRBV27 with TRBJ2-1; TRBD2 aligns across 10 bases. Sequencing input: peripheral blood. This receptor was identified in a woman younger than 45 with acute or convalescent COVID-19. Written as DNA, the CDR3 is TGTGCCAGCAGGCCACTAGCGGGATACAATGAGCAGTTCTTC. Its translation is CASRPLAGYNEQFF.